The 20 T cell receptor beta chains in this list originate from one sample, sequenced in a study of control samples from healthy donors and cancer patients. The repertoire was sequenced with immunoSEQ multiplex PCR; TCRdb's copy has only in-frame clones and lacks some. In the table there are about 150,000 clones, 85% to 95% of which are singletons. Sample: blood. The receptor set was obtained from a woman younger than 35 in good health.

This chain connects TRBV3-1 (or the pseudogene TRBV3-2) to TRBJ1-1; D is undetermined. Germline V gene data show CDR1 as LGHDT and CDR2 as YNNKEL (reference sequence). The V end was cut by 3 bases, the J end by 7 bases, with 6 bases between. This CDR3 has 11 amino acids. CDR3 protein: CASSQVYEAFF. The CDR3 bases are TGTGCCAGCAGCCAGGTGTATGAAGCTTTCTTT.

J is TRBJ1-1 and V is TRBV4-1; the D is unclear. The germline gives CDR1 MGHRA, CDR2 YSYEKL. The CDR3 has 12 amino acids. Trimming cost V 5 bases and J 2 bases, with 6 bases left between them. The CDR3 nucleotides are TGCGCCAGCAGCACTTTCAACACTGAAGCTTTCTTT. It translates to CASSTFNTEAFF.

The chain links TRBV19 to TRBJ1-4; TRBD1 matches at 9 bases. The CDR3 sequence is 15 residues long. Per the germline V gene, CDR1 is LNHDA and CDR2 is SQIVND (reference sequence). The V gene end was trimmed by 8 bases and the J gene end by 5 bases; junction bases not matched to a gene: 9. The CDR3 DNA is TGTGCCAGTTACGGGACAGGGATGGAAAATGAAAAACTGTTTTTT. Amino acids: CASYGTGMENEKLFF.

The rearrangement joins TRBV7-3 to TRBJ2-7; D is unclear. Germline lookup yields CDR1 SGHTA and CDR2 FQGTGA. The CDR3 contains 11 residues. V lost 6 bases to trimming and J lost 6 bases, with 9 bases between them. CDR3 sequence: CASSHRSEQYF. DNA for the CDR3: TGTGCCAGCAGTCATAGGAGCGAGCAGTACTTC.

V usage is TRBV11-3 and J usage is TRBJ1-6; 7 bases agree with TRBD1. The CDR3 is made up of 16 amino acids. The germline V gene encodes CDR1 SGHNT and CDR2 YENEEA. V shed 5 bases, J shed 5 bases, and the junction held 9 bases outside the gene matches. In DNA, the CDR3 is TGTGCCAGCAGCCCGCAGGGACAGCTGAATAATTCACCCCTCCACTTT. Amino acid sequence: CASSPQGQLNNSPLHF. Using reference TRBV11-3 and TRBJ1-6 for the parts outside the CDR3, the full variable domain is EAGVVQSPRYKIIEKKQPVAFWCNPISGHNTLYWYLQNLGQGPELLIRYENEEAVDDSQLPKDRFSAERLKGVDSTLKIQPAELGDSAVYLCASSPQGQLNNSPLHFGNGTRLTVT.

V usage is TRBV23-1 and J usage is TRBJ1-4; D uncertain. TRBV23-1 counts as an open reading frame of uncertain function. The CDR3 loop spans 15 amino acids. The ends were cut back, 0 bases at V and 2 bases at J, with 7 bases in the middle. The CDR3: CASSQSGWTNEKLFF. The CDR3 DNA reads as TGCGCCAGCAGTCAATCTGGCTGGACTAATGAAAAACTGTTTTTT.

The chain uses TRBV6-1 and TRBJ2-7; 7 bases are shared with TRBD1. The CDR3 sequence is 13 residues long. From germline, CDR1 is MNHNS and CDR2 SASEGT. The junction had 6 bases not matched to a gene; V was cut back by 6 bases and J by 4 bases. The CDR3 loop reads CASSLTGSYEQYF. The CDR3 coding sequence is TGTGCCAGCAGCCTGACAGGGAGTTACGAGCAGTACTTC.

The rearrangement uses TRBV19 and TRBJ2-2; 9 bases fit TRBD1. This CDR3 has 18 amino acids. With V trimmed by 10 bases and J by 2 bases, 17 bases remained unmatched. In germline, CDR1 is LNHDA, CDR2 SQIVND (reference sequence). CDR3 DNA sequence: TGTGCCACTTACGGGGGGACAGGGCGCTTCATAAACACCGGGGAGCTGTTTTTT. Its translation is CATYGGTGRFINTGELFF.

This chain links TRBV2 with TRBJ1-1, with TRBD1 as a possible D gene (6 bases). The V gene's germline CDR1 is SNHLY and CDR2 FYNNEI. V was trimmed by 5 bases and J by 0 bases, leaving 16 bases between them. This CDR3 contains 16 residues. CDR3 nucleotide sequence: TGTGCCAGCAGTAAAACGGGACAAACCTTGAACACTGAAGCTTTCTTT. It encodes CASSKTGQTLNTEAFF.

This clone was counted once. The chain couples TRBV7-9 to TRBJ1-2; D is possibly TRBD1 (5 bases). V was trimmed by 6 bases and J by 8 bases, leaving 22 bases between them. The CDR3 covers 15 residues. The V gene's germline CDR1 is SEHNR and CDR2 FQNEAQ (reference sequence). DNA of the CDR3: TGTGCCAGCAGACCAAGCGCCGGGACCACCAGGGGCTACACCTTC. Translating it yields CASRPSAGTTRGYTF. Complete variable domain (other parts from reference TRBV7-9 and TRBJ1-2): DTGVSQNPRHKITKRGQNVTFRCDPISEHNRLYWYRQTLGQGPEFLTYFQNEAQLEKSRLLSDRFSAERPKGSFSTLEIQRTEQGDSAMYLCASRPSAGTTRGYTFGSGTRLTVV.

This clone was detected once. V usage is TRBV16 and J usage is TRBJ1-5; D is ambiguous. The CDR3 is 17 residues long. Germline lookup yields CDR1 KGHSY and CDR2 FQNENV. V lost 4 bases and J 3 bases, leaving 19 bases between the germline ends. The CDR3 spells CASSPYRPVEHNQPQHF. The CDR3 nucleotides read TGTGCCAGCAGCCCTTACCGGCCCGTTGAGCACAATCAGCCCCAGCATTTT.

The V call is TRBV18, the J call TRBJ1-1; D remains unclear. CDR1 and CDR2 from the germline V gene are KGHSH and LQKENI. Trimming pared 5 bases from V and 3 bases from J, leaving 10 bases between. The CDR3 loop spans 13 amino acids. CDR3 sequence (DNA): TGTGCCAGCTCATTCGACCGGGACACTGAAGCTTTCTTT. It yields the protein CASSFDRDTEAFF.

This clone has a single count. The gene calls are TRBV18 and TRBJ2-1, with 7 bases aligning to TRBD1. The CDR3 loop spans 17 amino acids. V shed 0 bases, J shed 7 bases, and the junction held 12 bases outside the gene matches. Per germline, CDR1 KGHSH and CDR2 LQKENI. In DNA form, the CDR3 reads TGTGCCAGCTCACCACCGGTGGGGCAGGGGGATGTTAATGAGCAGTTCTTC. Translated, it gives CASSPPVGQGDVNEQFF.

This chain uses TRBV24-1 with TRBJ2-7, with 11 positions matching TRBD1. The V and J ends lost 3 bases and 3 bases, in that order; junction bases with no gene match: 3. The CDR3 consists of 15 residues. Germline CDR1 is KGHDR and CDR2 is SFDVKD. CDR3 sequence (DNA): TGTGCCACCAGTGATGCCGGGACAGGGGGCTACGAGCAGTACTTC. This sequence encodes CATSDAGTGGYEQYF.

V is TRBV5-4 and J is TRBJ1-3, with a weak D call TRBD1 (6 bases). The germline gives CDR1 SGHNT, CDR2 YYREEE (reference sequence). The CDR3 has 15 amino acids. Trimming removed 3 bases at V and 2 bases at J, with 12 bases between. CDR3 loop: CASSWGGQPGNTIYF. As DNA, the CDR3 is TGTGCCAGCAGCTGGGGGGGACAACCTGGAAACACCATATATTTT.

The gene calls are TRBV18 and TRBJ1-5; 9 bases map to TRBD1. After removal of 6 bases from V and 0 bases from J, the junction contained 9 bases not matched to a gene. From germline, CDR1 is KGHSH and CDR2 LQKENI. The CDR3 sequence is 17 residues long. The CDR3 sequence: CASSPTGGGHSNQPQHF. In nucleotides, the CDR3 is TGTGCCAGCTCGCCGACAGGGGGAGGCCATAGCAATCAGCCCCAGCATTTT.

This clone has just one count. V is TRBV20-1 and J is TRBJ1-2; TRBD1 matches at 10 bases. The V segment lost 3 bases and the J segment 3 bases; nucleotides outside the gene matches: 10. The germline CDR1 and CDR2 sequences are DFQATT and SNEGSKA (reference sequence). This CDR3 has 16 amino acids. The CDR3, as DNA: TGCAGTGCTAGTTTGCTGACAGGGGGCAGAGACTATGGCTACACCTTC. Translated, it gives CSASLLTGGRDYGYTF.

The V call is TRBV11-2, the J call TRBJ2-7, with D unclear. The CDR3 length is 14 residues. Deletions cut 4 bases from V and 2 bases from J, with 12 bases between. Germline V CDR1 and CDR2: SGHAT, FQNNGV. CDR3 DNA sequence: TGTGCCAGCAGCTCAAATGTTAGGCCCTACGAGCAGTACTTC. Translating gives CASSSNVRPYEQYF.

CDR3 sequence (DNA): TGTGCCACCAGCATCGGGACAGGGAGTCAGCCCCAGCATTTT. It translates to CATSIGTGSQPQHF. The gene calls are TRBV15 and TRBJ1-5, with TRBD1 matching over 9 bases. The germline gives CDR1 LNHNV, CDR2 YYDKDF (reference sequence). The ends lost 4 bases at V and 6 bases at J; junction bases unmatched: 4. The CDR3 contains 14 residues.

The J gene is TRBJ2-1, the V gene TRBV24-1; D is unclear. CDR1 is KGHDR and CDR2 is SFDVKD in the germline V gene. This CDR3 comprises 14 residues. The V gene lost 4 bases and the J gene lost 5 bases, with 11 bases spanning the gap. CDR3 nucleotide sequence: TGTGCCACCAGTGACCCCAGTAGGGACAATGAGCAGTTCTTC. Protein sequence: CATSDPSRDNEQFF.